This TCR beta chain was profiled in a study of molecular identifiers for immune sequencing clone quantification. Study in general: Four of five RNA aliquots from around 20,000 or 100,000 naive CD8 T cells were sequenced.

Construction of naive CD8 libraries employed about 18,000 to 1,100,000 sorted cells together with 10%, 30% or 50% RNA. Using a CD8+CD4-CCR7+CD45RA+ phenotype, naive CD8 T cells were sorted. Germline values: CDR1 KGHSH, CDR2 LQKENI. There are 18 residues in the CDR3. With 1 base removed from V and 1 base from J, the gap between germline ends came to 20 bases. Bulk TCR libraries were made with methods that had been previously described and with listed TCR primers. TCRdb re-called the PCR reads through MiXCR, storing one row per CDR3 protein. The sample holds under 600,000 distinct CDR3 sequences; about 26% are singletons and the top ten take 0.7% to 0.9%.

Material: naive CD8+ T cells from blood, with Jurkat cell RNA spiked in. Subset meaning: FACS-sorted CD8+CD4-CCR7+CD45RA+ naive T cells. The gene calls are TRBV18 and TRBJ2-7; maybe TRBD1 (6 bases). This sequence originates from a human donor in good health. Some libraries in this study had Jurkat cell RNA spiked in. The CDR3 DNA is TGTGCCAGCTCACCACGGTATCAGCAGGGGATATTTTCCTACGAGCAGTACTTC. Residues: CASSPRYQQGIFSYEQYF.